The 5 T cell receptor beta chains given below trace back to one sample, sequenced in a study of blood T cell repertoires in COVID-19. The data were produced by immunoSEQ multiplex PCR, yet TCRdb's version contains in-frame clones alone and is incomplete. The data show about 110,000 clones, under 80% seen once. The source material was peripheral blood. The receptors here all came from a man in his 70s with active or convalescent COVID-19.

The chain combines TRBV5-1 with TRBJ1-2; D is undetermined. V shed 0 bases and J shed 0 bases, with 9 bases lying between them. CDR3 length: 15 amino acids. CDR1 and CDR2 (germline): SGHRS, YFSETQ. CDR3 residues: CASSLAAGANYGYTF. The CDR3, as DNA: TGCGCCAGCAGCTTGGCCGCCGGAGCTAACTATGGCTACACCTTC.

The CDR3 DNA reads as TGTGCCAGCAGTGAAACTAGCGTAGGCTACGAGCAGTACTTC. It is translated as CASSETSVGYEQYF. The genes are TRBV2 and TRBJ2-7; 7 bases are shared with TRBD2. The germline gives CDR1 SNHLY, CDR2 FYNNEI. The CDR3 length is 14 residues. The V gene end was trimmed by 2 bases and the J gene end by 3 bases; junction bases not matched to a gene: 4.

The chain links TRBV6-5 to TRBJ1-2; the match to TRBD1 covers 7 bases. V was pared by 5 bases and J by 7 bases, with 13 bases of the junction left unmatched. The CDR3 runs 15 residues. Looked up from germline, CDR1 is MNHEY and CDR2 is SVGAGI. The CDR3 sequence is CASSPTLGGVGGYTF. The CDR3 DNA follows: TGTGCCAGCAGTCCAACCCTAGGGGGCGTGGGTGGCTACACCTTC.

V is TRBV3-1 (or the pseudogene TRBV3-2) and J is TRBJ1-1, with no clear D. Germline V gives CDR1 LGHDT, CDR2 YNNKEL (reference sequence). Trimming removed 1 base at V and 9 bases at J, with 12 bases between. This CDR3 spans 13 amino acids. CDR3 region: CASSQGVGGKAFF. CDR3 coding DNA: TGTGCCAGCAGCCAAGGAGTTGGCGGGAAAGCTTTCTTT.

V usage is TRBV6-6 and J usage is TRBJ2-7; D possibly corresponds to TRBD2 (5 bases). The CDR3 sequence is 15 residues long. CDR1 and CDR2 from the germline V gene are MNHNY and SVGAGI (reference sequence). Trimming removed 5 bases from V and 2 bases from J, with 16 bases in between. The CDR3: CASSTPSSKTYEQYF. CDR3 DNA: TGTGCCAGCAGTACACCTAGCTCGAAGACCTACGAGCAGTACTTC.